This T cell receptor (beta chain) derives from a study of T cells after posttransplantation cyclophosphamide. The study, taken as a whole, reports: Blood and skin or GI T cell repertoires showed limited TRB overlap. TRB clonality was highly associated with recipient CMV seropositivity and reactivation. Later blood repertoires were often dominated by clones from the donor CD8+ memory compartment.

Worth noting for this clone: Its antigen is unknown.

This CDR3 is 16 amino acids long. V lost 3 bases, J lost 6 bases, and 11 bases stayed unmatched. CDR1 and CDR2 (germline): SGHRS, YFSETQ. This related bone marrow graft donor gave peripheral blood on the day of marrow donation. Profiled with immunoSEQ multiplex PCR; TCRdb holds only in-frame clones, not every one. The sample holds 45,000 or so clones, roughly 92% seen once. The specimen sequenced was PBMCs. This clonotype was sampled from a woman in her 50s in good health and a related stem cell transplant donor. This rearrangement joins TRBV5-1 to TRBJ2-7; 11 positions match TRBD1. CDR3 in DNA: TGCGCCAGCAGCTCAAGGGTGGGACAGGGGGTCGGCGAGCAGTACTTC. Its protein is CASSSRVGQGVGEQYF.